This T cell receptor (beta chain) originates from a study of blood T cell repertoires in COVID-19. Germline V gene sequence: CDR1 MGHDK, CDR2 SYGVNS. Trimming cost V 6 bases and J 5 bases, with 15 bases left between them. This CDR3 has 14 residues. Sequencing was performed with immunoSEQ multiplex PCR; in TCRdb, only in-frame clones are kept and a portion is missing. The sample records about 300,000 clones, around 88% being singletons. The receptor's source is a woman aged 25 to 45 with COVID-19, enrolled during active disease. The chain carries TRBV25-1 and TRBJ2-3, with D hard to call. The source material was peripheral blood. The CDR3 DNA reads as TGTGCCAGCAGATCGGGTCACGGCGGAGATACGCAGTATTTT. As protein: CASRSGHGGDTQYF.